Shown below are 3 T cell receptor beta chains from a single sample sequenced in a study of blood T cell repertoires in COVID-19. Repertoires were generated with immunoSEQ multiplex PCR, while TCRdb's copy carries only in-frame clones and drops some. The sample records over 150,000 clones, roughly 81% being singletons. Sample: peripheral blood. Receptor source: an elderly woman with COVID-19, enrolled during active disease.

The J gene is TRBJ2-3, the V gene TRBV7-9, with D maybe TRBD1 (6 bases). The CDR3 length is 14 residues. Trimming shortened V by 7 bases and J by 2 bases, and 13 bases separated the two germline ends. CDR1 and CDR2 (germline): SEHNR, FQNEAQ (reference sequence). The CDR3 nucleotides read TGTGCCAGCACCGTACAGGGTTACACAGATACGCAGTATTTT. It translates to CASTVQGYTDTQYF.

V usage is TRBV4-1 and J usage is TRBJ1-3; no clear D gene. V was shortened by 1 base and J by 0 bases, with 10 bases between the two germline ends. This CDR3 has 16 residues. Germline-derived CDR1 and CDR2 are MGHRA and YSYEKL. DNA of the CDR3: TGCGCCAGCAGCCAAGTCGTTCAGTCCTCTGGAAACACCATATATTTT. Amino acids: CASSQVVQSSGNTIYF.

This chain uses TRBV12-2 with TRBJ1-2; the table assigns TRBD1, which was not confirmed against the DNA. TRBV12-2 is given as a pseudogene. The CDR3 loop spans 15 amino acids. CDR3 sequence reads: CASRPEPGAYYGYTF. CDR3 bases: TGTGCAAGTCGCCCCGAACCTGGGGCCTACTATGGCTACACCTTC.